Below, 5 T cell receptor beta chains from the same sample are listed, as sequenced in a study of blood T cell repertoires in COVID-19. Repertoires were generated with immunoSEQ multiplex PCR, while TCRdb's copy carries only in-frame clones and drops some. The data hold about 86,000 clones, with more than 75% observed a single time. Sequenced sample: peripheral blood. These receptors all stem from a human donor in a cohort sampled during active COVID-19.

The chain links TRBV4-1 to TRBJ2-3; possibly TRBD2 for D (5 bases). CDR1 is MGHRA and CDR2 is YSYEKL in the germline V gene. Deletions cut 0 bases from V and 5 bases from J, with 15 bases between. The CDR3 runs 16 residues. CDR3 loop: CASSQEASPREDTQYF. In nucleotides, the CDR3 is TGCGCCAGCAGCCAAGAGGCTAGCCCCCGGGAAGATACGCAGTATTTT.

The CDR3 loop reads CASSLGGGSYEQYF. CDR3 in DNA: TGCGCCAGCAGCTTGGGTGGGGGGTCCTACGAGCAGTACTTC. The genes are TRBV5-1 and TRBJ2-7, with D possibly matching TRBD2 (6 bases). CDR1 is SGHRS and CDR2 is YFSETQ in the germline V gene. The V and J ends lost 0 bases and 1 base respectively, with 8 bases between them. The CDR3 totals 14 residues.

The chain couples TRBV5-1 to TRBJ2-1; no firm D call. Germline loops: CDR1 SGHRS, CDR2 YFSETQ. Trimming removed 4 bases at V and 15 bases at J, with 14 bases between. The length of the CDR3 is 11 residues. In nucleotides, the CDR3 is TGCGCCAGCAGCCCCCTGGTCCCCGGGTTCTTC. The encoded protein is CASSPLVPGFF.

This chain joins TRBV21-1 and TRBJ2-1; the table's D call, TRBD2, was not checked against the DNA. TRBV21-1 represents a pseudogene. The CDR3 has 15 residues. CDR3 region: CASTRASGSPNEQFF. CDR3 DNA sequence: TGTGCCAGCACGAGGGCTAGCGGGAGCCCCAATGAGCAGTTCTTC.

This clone is labeled as medium-sized. The sample carries other DNA sequences with the same CDR3. The chain is built from TRBV19 and TRBJ2-3, with a tentative D call TRBD1 (6 bases). The CDR3 is 14 amino acids. Looked up from germline, CDR1 is LNHDA and CDR2 is SQIVND (reference sequence). V was cut by 4 bases and J by 3 bases, with 11 bases left in between. The CDR3 region has the DNA TGTGCCAGTAGTACAGGGGAAGGTACAGATACGCAGTATTTT. Translation: CASSTGEGTDTQYF.